This TCR beta chain was captured by sequencing in a study of control samples from healthy donors and cancer patients. The V and J ends lost 0 bases and 4 bases respectively, with 14 bases between them. Germline CDR1 reads SGDLS; CDR2 reads YYNGEE. This CDR3 contains 15 residues. The table came from immunoSEQ multiplex PCR; TCRdb's copy has only in-frame clones and leaves some out. The data show 45,000 or so clones, approximately 89% seen once. This clonotype was sampled from an older woman with lung cancer. The specimen was PBMCs. The rearrangement joins TRBV9 to TRBJ2-7; D is possibly TRBD1 (5 bases). CDR3 protein: CASSVAVQGPYEQYF. CDR3 DNA sequence: TGTGCCAGCAGCGTAGCTGTCCAGGGCCCTTACGAGCAGTACTTC.